What follows are 14 T cell receptor beta chains derived from one specimen sequenced in a study of blood T cell repertoires in COVID-19. The data were produced by immunoSEQ multiplex PCR, yet TCRdb's version contains in-frame clones alone and is incomplete. The profile shows roughly 200,000 clones, about 85% of them singletons. Specimen: peripheral blood. These receptors were obtained from a woman under 40 with active or convalescent COVID-19.

The chain has TRBV7-8 and TRBJ1-5; maybe TRBD1 (6 bases). V was shortened by 1 base and J by 2 bases, with 9 bases between the two germline ends. The CDR3 is 15 residues long. Germline V gives CDR1 SGHVS, CDR2 FQNEAQ. CDR3 residues: CASSLGTVGNQPQHF. The CDR3 DNA reads as TGTGCCAGCAGCTTAGGGACAGTAGGCAATCAGCCCCAGCATTTT.

This chain uses TRBV5-6 with TRBJ2-7; perhaps TRBD1 as D (6 bases). The CDR3 totals 16 residues. Germline CDR1 is SGHDT and CDR2 is YYEEEE. V gave up 2 bases and J gave up 4 bases, with 19 bases separating them. As DNA, the CDR3 is TGTGCCAGCAGCTTCCTTATGGACAGCTCAACTTACGAGCAGTACTTC. It specifies CASSFLMDSSTYEQYF.

This clone was recorded once. V gene TRBV15 combines with J gene TRBJ2-2; a weak D match, TRBD2 (6 bases). CDR1 and CDR2 (germline): LNHNV, YYDKDF (reference sequence). The CDR3 has 17 amino acids. V lost 0 bases to trimming and J lost 1 base, with 12 bases between them. The chain's CDR3 is CATSRDFAGRNTGELFF. The CDR3 DNA reads as TGTGCCACCAGCAGAGATTTCGCGGGGAGGAACACCGGGGAGCTGTTTTTT. Full variable domain (missing parts from reference TRBV15 and TRBJ2-2): DAMVIQNPRYQVTQFGKPVTLSCSQTLNHNVMYWYQQKSSQAPKLLFHYYDKDFNNEADTPDNFQSRRPNTSFCFLDIRSPGLGDTAMYLCATSRDFAGRNTGELFFGEGSRLTVL.

This clone has a single count. The chain is built from TRBV5-6 and TRBJ1-5, with 8 bases lining up with TRBD1. Germline V gene lookup returns CDR1 SGHDT and CDR2 YYEEEE. The trim removed 4 bases at V and 7 bases at J, leaving 22 bases unmatched. This CDR3 has 19 amino acids. CDR3 bases: TGTGCCAGCAGCCGGACCTCTCCCTTCGGGGCAGGGGGCAGCCAGCCCCAGCATTTT. It translates to CASSRTSPFGAGGSQPQHF.

CDR3 sequence (DNA): TGTGCCAGCCTCGCCGGGACAGGGGAAGAAAAACTGTTTTTT. As protein: CASLAGTGEEKLFF. The chain recombines TRBV5-6 with TRBJ1-4; 10 positions match TRBD1. Germline V gene sequence: CDR1 SGHDT, CDR2 YYEEEE. Trimming removed 7 bases from V and 8 bases from J; junction bases left unmatched: 8. The CDR3 has 14 residues.

The chain joins TRBV2 to TRBJ1-5; 10 bases are a match to TRBD1. This CDR3 contains 15 residues. CDR1 is SNHLY and CDR2 is FYNNEI in the germline V gene. Germline trimming cut 6 bases from V and 10 bases from J; bases unmatched to any gene: 12. This chain's CDR3 is CASSGRDRGRLPQHF. The CDR3 DNA reads TGTGCCAGCAGCGGTCGGGACAGGGGTAGGTTACCCCAGCATTTT.

V is TRBV28 and J is TRBJ1-1; TRBD1 agrees at 8 bases. The V gene end was trimmed by 4 bases and the J gene end by 0 bases; junction bases not matched to a gene: 7. The CDR3 totals 16 residues. Germline V gives CDR1 MDHEN, CDR2 SYDVKM. The CDR3 region has the DNA TGTGCCAGCAGTTCGAGGACAGGGTACATGAACACTGAAGCTTTCTTT. Amino acids: CASSSRTGYMNTEAFF. The variable domain in full, completed from reference TRBV28 and TRBJ1-1, reads DVKVTQSSRYLVKRTGEKVFLECVQDMDHENMFWYRQDPGLGLRLIYFSYDVKMKEKGDIPEGYSVSREKKERFSLILESASTNQTSMYLCASSSRTGYMNTEAFFGQGTRLTVV.

The J gene is TRBJ1-1, the V gene TRBV29-1; weak D call: TRBD1 (6 bases). The CDR3 runs to 13 residues. V lost 0 bases and J 10 bases, leaving 15 bases between the germline ends. CDR1 is SQVTM, CDR2 ANQGSEA, per germline. CDR3: CSVEDEAGVLAFF. The CDR3 nucleotides are TGCAGCGTTGAAGACGAGGCAGGGGTTTTAGCTTTCTTT.

This clone has more than one count but fewer than ten. The chain links TRBV6-5 to TRBJ2-2; 9 bases are shared with TRBD1. This CDR3 has 14 residues. Germline loops: CDR1 MNHEY, CDR2 SVGAGI. V was pared by 8 bases and J by 3 bases, with 4 bases of the junction left unmatched. The CDR3 DNA sequence: TGTGCCAGCGAGTGGGACAGGGACACCGGGGAGCTGTTTTTT. It is translated as CASEWDRDTGELFF.

The chain uses TRBV9 and TRBJ2-1; 8 bases fit TRBD2. The CDR3 has 15 amino acids. Germline V gene data show CDR1 as SGDLS and CDR2 as YYNGEE. J lost 4 bases, V lost 3 bases, and 6 bases had no gene match. The CDR3 loop is CASSDLQRGYNEQFF. Written as DNA, the CDR3 is TGTGCCAGCAGCGACCTCCAGCGGGGGTACAATGAGCAGTTCTTC.

Here the CDR3 reads CASRQGTLNSPLHF. The CDR3 DNA is TGTGCCAGCCGACAGGGCACATTGAATTCACCCCTCCACTTT. The gene calls are TRBV2 and TRBJ1-6; 7 nucleotides agree with TRBD1. The CDR3 length is 14 residues. Germline trimming cut 8 bases from V and 7 bases from J; bases unmatched to any gene: 8. Germline-derived CDR1 and CDR2 are SNHLY and FYNNEI. Combining the CDR3 with reference TRBV2 and TRBJ1-6 gives the whole variable domain EPEVTQTPSHQVTQMGQEVILRCVPISNHLYFYWYRQILGQKVEFLVSFYNNEISEKSEIFDDQFSVERPDGSNFTLKIRSTKLEDSAMYFCASRQGTLNSPLHFGNGTRLTVT.

The V gene is TRBV6-5, the J gene TRBJ1-3; 8 bases line up with TRBD1. Germline trimming cut 6 bases from V and 4 bases from J; bases unmatched to any gene: 5. This CDR3 region has 14 residues. Germline V gives CDR1 MNHEY, CDR2 SVGAGI. The CDR3 nucleotides are TGTGCCAGCAGCTTCAGGGGGCCAGGAAACACCATATATTTT. Its protein is CASSFRGPGNTIYF.

The chain has TRBV5-6 and TRBJ1-1; no clear D. Trimming shortened V by 1 base and J by 6 bases, and 10 bases separated the two germline ends. CDR3 length: 13 amino acids. Germline V lookup: CDR1 SGHDT, CDR2 YYEEEE. The CDR3 spells CASSLQRKAEAFF. CDR3 in DNA: TGTGCCAGCAGCTTGCAGAGGAAGGCTGAAGCTTTCTTT.

This rearrangement joins TRBV15 to TRBJ2-3; 9 bases agree with TRBD2. Per germline, CDR1 LNHNV and CDR2 YYDKDF (reference sequence). The trim removed 0 bases at V and 7 bases at J, leaving 5 bases unmatched. This CDR3 region has 15 residues. CDR3 loop: CATSRDPSGVNTQYF. The CDR3 DNA follows: TGTGCCACCAGCAGAGATCCTAGCGGGGTAAATACGCAGTATTTT.